The 23 T cell receptor beta chains reported below all come from one sample, sequenced in a study of cytomegalovirus exposure and HLA in healthy donors. A multiplex PCR was run with 60 Vbeta primers and 13 Jbeta primers. Profiling relied on immunoSEQ multiplex PCR, and the TCRdb table lists in-frame clones only, not all of them. The sample carries 200,000 or so clones, over 75% recorded once. Sequences were obtained from PBMCs. The receptors were gathered from a man aged 50 to 60 in good health and CMV-seronegative.

The rearrangement links TRBV5-1 to TRBJ2-7, with D uncertain. The V gene's germline CDR1 is SGHRS and CDR2 YFSETQ. Deletions cut 4 bases from V and 5 bases from J, with 13 bases between. This CDR3 has 13 amino acids. The CDR3 loop is CASSLQPRDEQYF. The CDR3 nucleotides are TGCGCCAGCAGCCTCCAACCCCGGGACGAGCAGTACTTC.

The chain is built from TRBV4-1 and TRBJ2-2, with 14 bases identical to TRBD2. CDR3 size: 18 residues. The V and J ends lost 6 bases and 5 bases, in that order; junction bases with no gene match: 11. Germline lookup yields CDR1 MGHRA and CDR2 YSYEKL. CDR3 protein: CASRGRGTSGGITGELFF. The DNA of the CDR3 is TGCGCCAGCAGGGGGAGGGGGACTAGCGGGGGAATAACCGGGGAGCTGTTTTTT.

The chain carries TRBV9 and TRBJ1-3, with TRBD1 as a possible D gene (5 bases). Germline V gene lookup returns CDR1 SGDLS and CDR2 YYNGEE. The CDR3 consists of 15 residues. Trimming took off 1 base at V and 4 bases at J, with 12 bases between the two ends. CDR3 residues: CASSVLGEAGNTIYF. The CDR3 DNA is TGTGCCAGCAGCGTATTGGGGGAGGCCGGAAACACCATATATTTT.

The gene calls are TRBV5-1 and TRBJ1-1; D gene uncertain. Germline V gene lookup returns CDR1 SGHRS and CDR2 YFSETQ. This CDR3 region has 14 residues. V lost 2 bases to trimming and J lost 1 base, with 9 bases between them. In DNA form, the CDR3 reads TGCGCCAGCAGCTTTACAGTAGGGAACACTGAAGCTTTCTTT. Amino acids: CASSFTVGNTEAFF.

About this clone itself: One end of the junction does not line up with germline, which may come from a read error. The chain combines TRBV7-9 with TRBJ1-1, with D hard to call. This CDR3 has 13 amino acids. CDR1 is SEHNR, CDR2 FQNEAQ, per germline (reference sequence). CDR3 region: CSSSFEGMVEAFF. The CDR3 nucleotides are TGTTCCAGCAGCTTTGAGGGAATGGTTGAAGCTTTCTTT.

This sequence joins TRBV5-6 and TRBJ1-3; 7 bases align to TRBD1. CDR1 and CDR2 (germline): SGHDT, YYEEEE. This CDR3 spans 16 amino acids. V trimming: 1 base; J trimming: 4 bases; junction bases outside the gene matches: 8. The CDR3 sequence: CASSLYGTVGGNTIYF. CDR3 DNA: TGTGCCAGCAGCTTGTACGGGACAGTGGGAGGAAACACCATATATTTT.

V and J are TRBV4-2 and TRBJ2-7; TRBD2 matches at 7 bases. The CDR3 sequence is 15 residues long. The V and J ends lost 4 bases and 4 bases, in that order; junction bases with no gene match: 10. Germline loops: CDR1 LGHNA, CDR2 YNFKEQ. The CDR3 DNA sequence: TGTGCCAGCAGCCGGCTTTATGGGACTATGTACGAGCAGTACTTC. This codes for CASSRLYGTMYEQYF.

The rearrangement joins TRBV30 to TRBJ2-7, with 8 bases that match TRBD1. The CDR3 runs to 13 residues. V gave up 0 bases and J gave up 2 bases; unmatched junction bases: 0. Germline V lookup: CDR1 GTSNPN, CDR2 SVGIG (reference sequence). CDR3 amino acids: CAWSVQGAYEQYF. The CDR3 nucleotides are TGTGCCTGGAGTGTACAGGGGGCCTACGAGCAGTACTTC.

A note on this clone: Germline is not matched at one junction end, which may reflect a read error. The genes are TRBV7-9 and TRBJ2-5, with 8 bases fitting TRBD2. Per germline, CDR1 SEHNR and CDR2 FQNEAQ (reference sequence). This CDR3 is 15 amino acids long. The CDR3 coding sequence is TGTTCCAGCAGCTTTGCGGGGGGCATCCAAGAGACCCAGTACTTC. Translated, it gives CSSSFAGGIQETQYF.

The chain has TRBV11-2 and TRBJ1-1, with D hard to call. The CDR3 loop spans 14 amino acids. Germline loops: CDR1 SGHAT, CDR2 FQNNGV. Between the trimmed V and J ends, which lost 5 bases and 5 bases, there was a span of 15 bases. CDR3 sequence: CASSNPGYGTEAFF. The CDR3 nucleotides read TGTGCCAGCAGCAACCCGGGGTACGGAACTGAAGCTTTCTTT.

The chain is built from TRBV19 and TRBJ2-7; 9 positions match TRBD1. After removal of 6 bases from V and 3 bases from J, the junction contained 9 bases not matched to a gene. There are 15 residues in the CDR3. Looked up from germline, CDR1 is LNHDA and CDR2 is SQIVND (reference sequence). The CDR3 DNA sequence: TGTGCCAGTAGCGCAGCCGGGACAGGGATCTACGAGCAGTACTTC. Translation gives CASSAAGTGIYEQYF.

The chain employs TRBV7-9 and TRBJ1-2; perhaps TRBD1 as D (5 bases). V shed 11 bases and J shed 7 bases, with 17 bases lying between them. Germline CDR1 is SEHNR and CDR2 is FQNEAQ (reference sequence). The CDR3 is 12 amino acids. The CDR3 sequence is CAFPGGGGGYTF. Here the CDR3 DNA reads TGTGCCTTTCCGGGGGGTGGAGGTGGCTACACCTTC.

This rearrangement joins TRBV6-6 to TRBJ2-6; the D gene is possibly TRBD1 (6 bases). This CDR3 spans 15 amino acids. CDR1 and CDR2 (germline): MNHNY, SVGAGI (reference sequence). V shed 7 bases and J shed 0 bases, with 10 bases lying between them. CDR3 sequence: CASIRTASGANVLTF. CDR3 nucleotide sequence: TGTGCCAGCATACGGACAGCCTCTGGGGCCAACGTCCTGACTTTC.

The chain couples TRBV7-9 to TRBJ2-3; D gene ambiguous. The CDR3 totals 14 residues. Between the trimmed V and J ends, which lost 0 bases and 2 bases, there was a span of 6 bases. Germline CDR1 is SEHNR and CDR2 is FQNEAQ (reference sequence). Written as DNA, the CDR3 is TGTGCCAGCAGCTTAGCGCGCCCCACAGATACGCAGTATTTT. It specifies CASSLARPTDTQYF. Using reference TRBV7-9 and TRBJ2-3 for the parts outside the CDR3, the full variable domain is DTGVSQNPRHKITKRGQNVTFRCDPISEHNRLYWYRQTLGQGPEFLTYFQNEAQLEKSRLLSDRFSAERPKGSFSTLEIQRTEQGDSAMYLCASSLARPTDTQYFGPGTRLTVL.

The chain employs TRBV14 and TRBJ2-7; no firm D call. Per the germline V gene, CDR1 is SGHDN and CDR2 is FVKESK. The CDR3 extends over 15 amino acids. V lost 0 bases and J lost 0, with 9 bases in between. The CDR3 region is CASSQDERSSYEQYF. The CDR3 bases are TGTGCCAGCAGCCAAGATGAACGGAGCTCCTACGAGCAGTACTTC.

Points on this clone: Its ends do not fully match the called genes, so a read error is possible. Different DNA sequences within this sample yield the same CDR3. V and J are TRBV9 and TRBJ1-6, with unresolved D. There are 13 residues in the CDR3. The germline V gene has CDR1 SGDLS and CDR2 YYNGEE. CDR3 in amino acids: CASSVTNNSPLHF. The DNA of the CDR3 is TGTGCCAGCAGCGTAACAAATAATTCCCCCCTCCACTTT.

This chain uses TRBV6-5 with TRBJ2-5, with a weak D call TRBD1 (6 bases). The germline V and J ends were trimmed by 0 bases and 5 bases, with 16 bases remaining between them. The length of the CDR3 is 16 residues. Germline CDR1 and CDR2: MNHEY and SVGAGI. The CDR3 DNA reads as TGTGCCAGCAGTTACTCGAGCTGGGGGCGCAGGGAGACCCAGTACTTC. It yields the protein CASSYSSWGRRETQYF.

The V gene is TRBV27, the J gene TRBJ1-4; 9 nucleotides agree with TRBD1. The CDR3 length is 13 residues. CDR1 and CDR2 from the germline V gene are MNHEY and SMNVEV (reference sequence). Losses at the gene ends were 5 bases for V and 8 bases for J; bases not matched to a gene: 3. For the CDR3, the DNA is TGTGCCAGCAGTGGAACAGGGGGCGAAAAACTGTTTTTT. It yields the protein CASSGTGGEKLFF. Based on the CDR3 plus reference TRBV27 and TRBJ1-4, the full variable domain is EAQVTQNPRYLITVTGKKLTVTCSQNMNHEYMSWYRQDPGLGLRQIYYSMNVEVTDKGDVPEGYKVSRKEKRNFPLILESPSPNQTSLYFCASSGTGGEKLFFGSGTQLSVL.

The J gene is TRBJ2-3, the V gene TRBV18; unclear D gene. This CDR3 has 15 amino acids. V dropped 1 base and J dropped 4 bases, with 12 bases sitting between them. Germline V gene lookup returns CDR1 KGHSH and CDR2 LQKENI. CDR3 bases: TGTGCCAGCTCACCACAGGAGTCAAGCGCAGATACGCAGTATTTT. Its protein product is CASSPQESSADTQYF.

The CDR3 nucleotides are TGCGCCAGCAGCCAAGATCTAGGGGCACTGAACACTGAAGCTTTCTTT. This translates into CASSQDLGALNTEAFF. The rearrangement joins TRBV4-3 to TRBJ1-1; D is possibly TRBD1 (5 bases). The CDR3 runs to 16 residues. Germline V gene sequence: CDR1 LGHNA, CDR2 YSLEER. V shed 0 bases and J shed 0 bases, with 11 bases lying between them.

The J gene is TRBJ2-7, the V gene TRBV19; 7 bases match TRBD1. V was pared by 5 bases and J by 2 bases, with 15 bases of the junction left unmatched. CDR3 length equals 17 residues. Germline V gene lookup returns CDR1 LNHDA and CDR2 SQIVND (reference sequence). CDR3 protein: CASSSSGGSGATYEQYF. In nucleotides, the CDR3 is TGTGCCAGTAGTTCCTCAGGGGGAAGTGGGGCAACCTACGAGCAGTACTTC.

The chain recombines TRBV27 with TRBJ2-2, with D perhaps matching TRBD1 (5 bases). CDR3 size: 16 residues. Germline V lookup: CDR1 MNHEY, CDR2 SMNVEV (reference sequence). Trimming cost V 5 bases and J 1 base, with 14 bases left between them. The CDR3 DNA sequence: TGTGCCAGCAGTCCACAGGTACTACTGAACACCGGGGAGCTGTTTTTT. Amino acid sequence: CASSPQVLLNTGELFF.

The chain is built from TRBV5-4 and TRBJ1-4, with D perhaps TRBD1 (5 bases). CDR1 and CDR2 (germline): SGHNT, YYREEE (reference sequence). V lost 4 bases, J lost 8 bases, and 12 bases lay in between. CDR3 length: 13 amino acids. The CDR3 loop reads CASSLQGQEKLFF. The CDR3 nucleotides read TGTGCCAGCAGCCTCCAGGGTCAGGAAAAACTGTTTTTT.